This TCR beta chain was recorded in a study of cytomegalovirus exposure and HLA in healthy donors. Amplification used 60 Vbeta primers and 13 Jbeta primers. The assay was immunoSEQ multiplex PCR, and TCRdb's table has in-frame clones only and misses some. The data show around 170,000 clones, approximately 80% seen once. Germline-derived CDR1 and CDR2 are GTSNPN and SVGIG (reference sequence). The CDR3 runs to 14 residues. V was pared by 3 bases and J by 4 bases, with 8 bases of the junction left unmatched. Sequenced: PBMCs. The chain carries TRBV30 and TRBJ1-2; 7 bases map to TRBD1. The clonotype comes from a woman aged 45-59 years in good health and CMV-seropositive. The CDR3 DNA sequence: TGTGCCTGGAGGTTACAGGGGACTGGCTATGGCTACACCTTC. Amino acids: CAWRLQGTGYGYTF.